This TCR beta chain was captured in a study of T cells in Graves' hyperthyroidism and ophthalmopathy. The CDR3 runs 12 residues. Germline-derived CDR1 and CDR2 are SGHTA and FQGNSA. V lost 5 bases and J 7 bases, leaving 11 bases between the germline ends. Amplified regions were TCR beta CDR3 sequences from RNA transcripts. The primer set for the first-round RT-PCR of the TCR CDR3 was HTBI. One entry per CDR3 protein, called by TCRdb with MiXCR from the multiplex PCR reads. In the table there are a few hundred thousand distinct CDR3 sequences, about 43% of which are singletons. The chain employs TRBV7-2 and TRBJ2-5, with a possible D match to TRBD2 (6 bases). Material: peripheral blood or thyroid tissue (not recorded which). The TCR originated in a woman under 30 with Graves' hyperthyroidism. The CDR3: CASSLSSGTQYF. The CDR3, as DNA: TGTGCCAGCAGCCTAAGTAGCGGGACCCAGTACTTC.